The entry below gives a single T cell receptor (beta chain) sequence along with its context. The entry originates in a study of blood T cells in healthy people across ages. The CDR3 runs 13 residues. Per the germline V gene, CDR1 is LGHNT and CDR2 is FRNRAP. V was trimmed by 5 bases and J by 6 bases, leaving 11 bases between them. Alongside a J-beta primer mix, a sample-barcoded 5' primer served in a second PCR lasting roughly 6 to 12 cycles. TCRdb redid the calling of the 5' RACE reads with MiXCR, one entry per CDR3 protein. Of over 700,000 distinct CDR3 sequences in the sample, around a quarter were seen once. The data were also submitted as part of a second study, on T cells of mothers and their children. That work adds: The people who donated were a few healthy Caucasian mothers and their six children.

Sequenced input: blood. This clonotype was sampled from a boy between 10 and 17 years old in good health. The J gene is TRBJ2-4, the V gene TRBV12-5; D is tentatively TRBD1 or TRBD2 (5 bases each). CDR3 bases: TGTGCTAGTGGTGGGACGGAGAGAAACATTCAGTACTTC. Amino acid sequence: CASGGTERNIQYF.